Below are 23 T cell receptor beta chains sequenced from a single sample in a study of T cell responses to AZD1222 COVID-19 vaccine. Measured with immunoSEQ multiplex PCR; TCRdb has only the in-frame clones, and not every one. The sample has about 110,000 clones; about 92% are singletons. The sequenced sample was peripheral blood, obtained on day 0 of MenACWY control vaccination. The receptor set was obtained from an adult in good health.

The chain is built from TRBV14 and TRBJ2-7; possibly TRBD2 for D (6 bases). CDR1 and CDR2 (germline): SGHDN, FVKESK. Trimming shortened V by 4 bases and J by 6 bases, and 10 bases separated the two germline ends. The length of the CDR3 is 12 residues. This CDR3 is CASSRDSGEQYF. For the CDR3, the DNA is TGTGCCAGCAGCCGGGACTCCGGCGAGCAGTACTTC. The complete variable domain, with remaining parts taken from reference TRBV14 and TRBJ2-7, reads EAGVTQFPSHSVIEKGQTVTLRCDPISGHDNLYWYRRVMGKEIKFLLHFVKESKQDESGMPNNRFLAERTGGTYSTLKVQPAELEDSGVYFCASSRDSGEQYFGPGTRLTVT.

The chain combines TRBV6-2 or TRBV6-3 with TRBJ1-5, with 7 bases that match TRBD1. Germline lookup yields CDR1 MNHEY and CDR2 SVGEGT. This CDR3 contains 16 residues. Unmatched junction bases numbered 5, after V lost 3 bases and J lost 0 bases. The CDR3 loop is CASSYGTAYSNQPQHF. The DNA for the CDR3 is TGTGCCAGCAGTTATGGGACAGCGTATAGCAATCAGCCCCAGCATTTT.

The rearrangement uses TRBV19 and TRBJ2-2, with D perhaps matching TRBD1 or TRBD2 (6 bases each). The CDR3 runs 17 residues. V lost 4 bases, J lost 0 bases, and 15 bases lay in between. The germline CDR1 and CDR2 sequences are LNHDA and SQIVND (reference sequence). CDR3 nucleotides: TGTGCCAGTAGTAGGGGGGACACTACCGCGAACACCGGGGAGCTGTTTTTT. Amino acids: CASSRGDTTANTGELFF.

CDR3 in amino acids: CAWSLTDSGNTIYF. The CDR3 nucleotides read TGTGCCTGGAGTCTGACTGACAGCGGAAACACCATATATTTT. This chain uses TRBV30 with TRBJ1-3, with a possible D match to TRBD1 (5 bases). The CDR3 length is 14 residues. The V gene's germline CDR1 is GTSNPN and CDR2 SVGIG (reference sequence). V lost 2 bases to trimming and J lost 4 bases, with 12 bases between them.

The CDR3 nucleotides read TGTGCCAGCAGTGACTCCGGCAATTCACCCCTCCACTTT. Amino acids: CASSDSGNSPLHF. The chain combines TRBV6-4 with TRBJ1-6; no reliable D call. The CDR3 runs 13 residues. Germline V gives CDR1 MRHNA, CDR2 SNTAGT. V was trimmed by 0 bases and J by 7 bases, leaving 4 bases between them.

The rearrangement links TRBV4-2 to TRBJ2-7; D uncertain. In germline, CDR1 is LGHNA, CDR2 YNFKEQ. The V end was cut by 0 bases, the J end by 0 bases, with 9 bases between. The CDR3 is 15 amino acids. Written as DNA, the CDR3 is TGTGCCAGCAGCCAAGATGCACGGAGCTCCTACGAGCAGTACTTC. It encodes CASSQDARSSYEQYF.

This clone was observed a few times. The J gene is TRBJ1-1, the V gene TRBV4-3; D gene unclear. V dropped 0 bases and J dropped 1 base, with 9 bases sitting between them. The CDR3 runs 15 residues. Germline V gene sequence: CDR1 LGHNA, CDR2 YSLEER. The CDR3: CASSQDSAANTEAFF. The CDR3 coding sequence is TGCGCCAGCAGCCAAGATTCCGCAGCGAACACTGAAGCTTTCTTT.

CDR3 DNA: TGTGCCAGCAGTCCCCAGGTGGTACAGCTGCCCGGTACGCAGTATTTT. It codes for CASSPQVVQLPGTQYF. V usage is TRBV7-2 and J usage is TRBJ2-3; D remains unclear. The germline gives CDR1 SGHTA, CDR2 FQGNSA. The CDR3 covers 16 residues. The V end was cut by 6 bases, the J end by 8 bases, with 24 bases between.

The chain employs TRBV27 and TRBJ2-7, with 10 nucleotides matching TRBD1. V was clipped by 4 bases and J by 4 bases; unmatched bases: 7. The CDR3 is 15 residues long. Germline CDR1 is MNHEY and CDR2 is SMNVEV (reference sequence). This chain's CDR3 is CASSSKPGQGYEQYF. The CDR3, as DNA: TGTGCCAGCAGTTCGAAACCGGGACAGGGGTACGAGCAGTACTTC.

The chain employs TRBV5-1 and TRBJ1-2, with 10 positions matching TRBD1. J gave up 6 bases and V 4 bases, and 3 bases lay outside the gene matches. The CDR3 is 13 amino acids. The germline V gene has CDR1 SGHRS and CDR2 YFSETQ. The CDR3 nucleotides are TGCGCCAGCAGCCATGGACAGGGGGATGGCTACACCTTC. It specifies CASSHGQGDGYTF.

This clone occurred once. The gene calls are TRBV28 and TRBJ1-2; D is unresolved. The CDR3 is 13 residues long. The V gene lost 4 bases and the J gene lost 5 bases, with 11 bases spanning the gap. Germline V gene lookup returns CDR1 MDHEN and CDR2 SYDVKM. The CDR3 here is CASSSLGIYGYTF. CDR3 in DNA: TGTGCCAGCAGTTCCCTAGGGATTTATGGCTACACCTTC.

The chain couples TRBV7-9 to TRBJ1-2; D possibly corresponds to TRBD1 (5 bases). Germline V gives CDR1 SEHNR, CDR2 FQNEAQ (reference sequence). This CDR3 comprises 13 residues. V lost 5 bases and J 2 bases, leaving 9 bases between the germline ends. CDR3 sequence reads: CASSLDINYGYTF. Here the CDR3 DNA reads TGTGCCAGCAGCCTGGACATAAACTATGGCTACACCTTC. Complete variable domain (other parts from reference TRBV7-9 and TRBJ1-2): DTGVSQNPRHKITKRGQNVTFRCDPISEHNRLYWYRQTLGQGPEFLTYFQNEAQLEKSRLLSDRFSAERPKGSFSTLEIQRTEQGDSAMYLCASSLDINYGYTFGSGTRLTVV.

The rearrangement links TRBV9 to TRBJ2-3; 8 bases line up with TRBD2. Germline CDR1 is SGDLS and CDR2 is YYNGEE. The CDR3 runs to 16 residues. V shed 0 bases, J shed 4 bases, and the junction held 7 bases outside the gene matches. CDR3 DNA: TGTGCCAGCAGCGTAGACCCGGGGGGGACCTCAGATACGCAGTATTTT. It is translated as CASSVDPGGTSDTQYF.

This rearrangement joins TRBV2 to TRBJ2-1, with D possibly TRBD1 on 6 matching bases. The CDR3 runs to 16 residues. Germline V gene data show CDR1 as SNHLY and CDR2 as FYNNEI. V was trimmed by 7 bases and J by 2 bases, leaving 18 bases between them. As DNA, the CDR3 is TGTGCCAGCACCAGCCCCCGGACAGAACCCTACAATGAGCAGTTCTTC. Translation gives CASTSPRTEPYNEQFF.

V is TRBV6-5 and J is TRBJ2-7; D is perhaps TRBD1 (5 bases). Looked up from germline, CDR1 is MNHEY and CDR2 is SVGAGI. V lost 8 bases and J 0 bases, leaving 17 bases between the germline ends. CDR3 length: 15 residues. The CDR3 DNA follows: TGTGCCAGCGCAAACGCAGGGTCTTACTCCTACGAGCAGTACTTC. It yields the protein CASANAGSYSYEQYF.

This clone was detected once. The rearrangement uses TRBV19 and TRBJ2-3; 8 nucleotides agree with TRBD1. CDR1 and CDR2 (germline): LNHDA, SQIVND (reference sequence). The CDR3 consists of 15 residues. V dropped 5 bases and J dropped 4; count of bases not matched to a gene: 8. The CDR3 sequence: CASSAQGANPDTQYF. Here the CDR3 DNA reads TGTGCCAGTAGTGCCCAGGGGGCGAACCCAGATACGCAGTATTTT.

The rearrangement joins TRBV4-1 to TRBJ1-5; D is unresolved. V shed 4 bases and J shed 1 base, with 11 bases lying between them. This CDR3 contains 15 residues. Germline CDR1 MGHRA, CDR2 YSYEKL. CDR3 DNA: TGCGCCAGCAGCCGATTGGTGGGGAGCAATCAGCCCCAGCATTTT. Its protein product is CASSRLVGSNQPQHF.

The chain couples TRBV7-3 to TRBJ1-1, with 7 bases aligning to TRBD1. The V gene's germline CDR1 is SGHTA and CDR2 FQGTGA. The length of the CDR3 is 13 residues. The J segment lost 6 bases and the V segment lost 7 bases, leaving 8 bases of the junction unmatched. The CDR3: CASTRRDSSEAFF. As DNA, the CDR3 is TGTGCCAGCACCCGCCGGGACAGCTCTGAAGCTTTCTTT.

J is TRBJ1-2 and V is TRBV4-1; a weak D match, TRBD1 (5 bases). Germline V lookup: CDR1 MGHRA, CDR2 YSYEKL. The CDR3 covers 17 residues. Trimming left V 1 base short and J 4 bases short, with 19 bases between. CDR3 nucleotides: TGCGCCAGCAGCCAAGGGGAATTAAAGGGGTCAGGCTATGGCTACACCTTC. Its translation: CASSQGELKGSGYGYTF.

The V gene is TRBV29-1, the J gene TRBJ1-1; 7 nucleotides agree with TRBD1. Germline CDR1 and CDR2: SQVTM and ANQGSEA. The CDR3 contains 14 residues. V trimming: 3 bases; J trimming: 5 bases; junction bases outside the gene matches: 9. The CDR3 sequence: CSVDIDRAGTEAFF. CDR3 sequence (DNA): TGCAGCGTTGATATTGACAGGGCGGGAACTGAAGCTTTCTTT.

J is TRBJ1-2 and V is TRBV9; D is unresolved. Germline V gene lookup returns CDR1 SGDLS and CDR2 YYNGEE. The CDR3 is made up of 18 amino acids. Trimming removed 3 bases from V and 0 bases from J, with 21 bases in between. The CDR3 loop is CASSARTQKRGPNYGYTF. CDR3 bases: TGTGCCAGCAGCGCCAGGACTCAAAAGAGAGGTCCTAACTATGGCTACACCTTC.

The chain combines TRBV29-1 with TRBJ2-5; TRBD1 is a possible D gene (5 bases). The CDR3 is 14 amino acids. The germline V and J ends were trimmed by 2 bases and 3 bases, with 13 bases remaining between them. Germline assignment: CDR1 SQVTM and CDR2 ANQGSEA. CDR3 sequence reads: CSVEWAGQEETQYF. CDR3 in DNA: TGCAGCGTTGAATGGGCAGGGCAGGAAGAGACCCAGTACTTC. Full variable domain (remainder filled in from reference TRBV29-1 and TRBJ2-5): SAVISQKPSRDICQRGTSLTIQCQVDSQVTMMFWYRQQPGQSLTLIATANQGSEATYESGFVIDKFPISRPNLTFSTLTVSNMSPEDSSIYLCSVEWAGQEETQYFGPGTRLLVL.

The gene calls are TRBV12-3 or TRBV12-4 and TRBJ2-1; D call uncertain. The germline V and J ends were trimmed by 8 bases and 3 bases, with 5 bases remaining between them. The CDR3 spans 11 residues. CDR3 nucleotide sequence: TGTGCCAGCGCCCTCTACAATGAGCAGTTCTTC. This translates into CASALYNEQFF.